The 9 T cell receptor beta chains in this list originate from one sample, sequenced in a study of patients and donors after allogeneic stem cell transplantation. In TCRdb, the RT-PCR reads were re-called with MiXCR into one record per CDR3 protein. This table has some 880,000 distinct CDR3 sequences, about a sixth appearing once. Sequenced material: blood, either unsorted or a sorted T cell fraction (not recorded which). All receptors derive from a human donor who was either an allogeneic HSCT recipient or a stem cell or donor lymphocyte infusion donor (not recorded which). It is not recorded whose cells these are; they may come from a transplant donor.

The gene calls are TRBV20-1 and TRBJ2-7, with TRBD2 as a possible D gene (5 bases). Trimming removed 0 bases at V and 5 bases at J, with 17 bases between. The CDR3 runs to 15 residues. In germline, CDR1 is DFQATT, CDR2 SNEGSKA (reference sequence). This CDR3 reads CSARDTGGFTHEQYF. The CDR3 region has the DNA TGCAGTGCTAGAGATACGGGCGGGTTTACCCACGAGCAGTACTTC.

This clonotype was seen repeatedly, ten times or more. This chain links TRBV12-3 or TRBV12-4 with TRBJ2-1; TRBD1 is a possible D gene (5 bases). V lost 3 bases to trimming and J lost 6 bases, with 12 bases between them. The length of the CDR3 is 14 residues. The chain's CDR3 is CASSFRKGANEQFF. The DNA of the CDR3 is TGTGCCAGCAGTTTTCGTAAAGGGGCCAATGAGCAGTTCTTC.

This clonotype was picked up a small number of times. The chain combines TRBV4-1 with TRBJ1-5, with 8 bases matching TRBD1. The CDR3 runs to 15 residues. Germline V CDR1 and CDR2: MGHRA, YSYEKL. J lost 3 bases, V lost 3 bases, and 4 bases had no gene match. The CDR3 spells CASSHGQGLNQPQHF. The DNA for the CDR3 is TGCGCCAGCAGCCACGGACAGGGTCTCAATCAGCCCCAGCATTTT.

Only a few counts were recorded for this clonotype. This sequence joins TRBV5-1 and TRBJ2-7; D unresolved. V lost 0 bases to trimming and J lost 6 bases, with 19 bases between them. Germline values: CDR1 SGHRS, CDR2 YFSETQ. The CDR3 length is 16 residues. CDR3 residues: CASSLGTSGLPAEQYF. The CDR3 DNA is TGCGCCAGCAGCTTGGGTACTTCTGGGTTACCCGCCGAGCAGTACTTC.

This clonotype was counted many times. This chain links TRBV15 with TRBJ2-5, with D possibly TRBD2 on 6 matching bases. Germline assignment: CDR1 LNHNV and CDR2 YYDKDF (reference sequence). V dropped 9 bases and J dropped 1 base, with 9 bases sitting between them. This CDR3 is 12 amino acids long. The CDR3 nucleotides are TGTGCCACGGGACTGCTCCAAGAGACCCAGTACTTC. As protein: CATGLLQETQYF.

This chain links TRBV6-2 or TRBV6-3 with TRBJ2-1; no definite D call. Germline CDR1 is MNHEY and CDR2 is SVGEGT. V was trimmed by 2 bases and J by 2 bases, leaving 10 bases between them. The CDR3 is made up of 15 amino acids. DNA of the CDR3: TGTGCCAGCAGTTACGGTAGGGCTGCCTACAATGAGCAGTTCTTC. This encodes CASSYGRAAYNEQFF.

This clonotype was counted only a few times. The J gene is TRBJ1-1, the V gene TRBV6-1; 12 nucleotides agree with TRBD1. The CDR3 length is 17 residues. Trimming cost V 9 bases and J 1 base; bases outside gene matches: 12. Per the germline V gene, CDR1 is MNHNS and CDR2 is SASEGT. The DNA of the CDR3 is TGTGCCAGTTCAGCCGGGACAGGGGGCGCGGCGAACACTGAAGCTTTCTTT. Protein sequence: CASSAGTGGAANTEAFF.

V and J are TRBV5-1 and TRBJ2-1; 7 bases fit TRBD2. From germline, CDR1 is SGHRS and CDR2 YFSETQ. The CDR3 sequence is 15 residues long. Unmatched junction bases numbered 10, after V lost 4 bases and J lost 6 bases. As DNA, the CDR3 is TGCGCCAGCAGCGGTGGACTAGGCTCGGGCAATGAGCAGTTCTTC. This sequence encodes CASSGGLGSGNEQFF.

This clonotype appeared many times. The chain links TRBV12-3 or TRBV12-4 to TRBJ1-1, with D hard to call. The germline V and J ends were trimmed by 2 bases and 2 bases, with 9 bases remaining between them. The CDR3 totals 14 residues. CDR3 bases: TGTGCCAGCAGTTTACGGGTATCAAACACTGAAGCTTTCTTT. As protein: CASSLRVSNTEAFF.